The rows below give T cell receptor beta chains drawn from one sample of a study of cytomegalovirus exposure and HLA in healthy donors. The protocol was immunoSEQ multiplex PCR, while the TCRdb copy is restricted to in-frame clones and leaves out a portion. The sample records hundreds of thousands of clones, roughly 80% being singletons. Sequencing was carried out using PBMCs. The receptors shown here come from a male donor in good health and CMV-seronegative. The CDR3 runs from the conserved cysteine through the conserved F or W. The D gene is left open where the match is weak. Clone size is shown for a subset of rows, as once, few, many or a class of expanded clone.

d_gene	v_gene	j_gene	abundance	CDR3aa	CDR3nt
TRBD1	TRBV6-5	TRBJ2-1	NA	CASRKTGGSYNEQFF	TGTGCCAGCAGAAAGACAGGGGGCTCCTACAATGAGCAGTTCTTC
TRBD1	TRBV6-5	TRBJ1-2	NA	CASSYTGTVVGYTF	TGTGCCAGCAGTTATACCGGGACAGTGGTTGGCTACACCTTC
TRBD1	TRBV29-1	TRBJ1-1	NA	CSVVQGLNTEAFF	TGCAGCGTCGTACAGGGGTTGAACACTGAAGCTTTCTTT
NA	TRBV5-1	TRBJ1-1	NA	CASSLGPGTEAFF	TGCGCCAGCAGCTTGGGGCCGGGCACTGAAGCTTTCTTT
NA	TRBV5-1	TRBJ2-2	NA	CASSSAGVTGELFF	TGCGCCAGCAGCTCCGCAGGGGTCACCGGGGAGCTGTTTTTT
NA	TRBV5-1	TRBJ2-7	NA	CASSSVTSVSEQYF	TGCGCCAGCAGCTCGGTCACCTCCGTAAGCGAGCAGTACTTC
NA	TRBV19	TRBJ1-1	NA	CASSLRRIRENTEAFF	TGTGCCAGTAGTTTACGAAGGATTCGGGAGAACACTGAAGCTTTCTTT
NA	TRBV30	TRBJ2-5	NA	CAWRGAGETQYF	TGTGCCTGGAGAGGGGCGGGGGAGACCCAGTACTTC
NA	TRBV25-1	TRBJ2-7	NA	CASSGLLSMPYEQYF	TGTGCCAGCAGTGGTCTCCTATCGATGCCCTACGAGCAGTACTTC
TRBD1	TRBV5-1	TRBJ2-5	NA	CASSSTLKGAEEETQYF	TGCGCCAGCAGCTCGACTCTAAAGGGGGCGGAGGAAGAGACCCAGTACTTC
NA	TRBV5-1	TRBJ1-1	NA	CASSPPPGSVSITEAFF	TGCGCCAGCAGCCCCCCCCCGGGTTCCGTGAGCATCACTGAAGCTTTCTTT
NA	TRBV6-6	TRBJ2-7	few	CASSYSRGTPSYEQYF	TGTGCCAGCAGTTACTCTAGGGGGACCCCCTCCTACGAGCAGTACTTC
NA	TRBV25-1	TRBJ2-3	NA	CASSELKIRSEQYF	TGTGCCAGCAGTGAATTGAAGATACGCAGTGAGCAGTATTTT
TRBD2	TRBV4-2	TRBJ2-3	NA	CASSPAGLAGDGSTDTQYF	TGTGCCAGCAGCCCGGCCGGGCTAGCGGGAGACGGTAGCACAGATACGCAGTATTTT
NA	TRBV7-8	TRBJ2-2	once	CASSLVNRANTGELFF	TGTGCCAGCAGCTTAGTGAACAGGGCCAACACCGGGGAGCTGTTTTTT
NA	TRBV7-6	TRBJ1-5	NA	CASSPQGWQPQHF	TGTGCCAGCAGCCCTCAGGGTTGGCAGCCCCAGCATTTT
TRBD2	TRBV14	TRBJ2-5	NA	CASSQGRGGQETQYF	TGTGCCAGCAGCCAAGGTCGGGGGGGCCAAGAGACCCAGTACTTC
TRBD2	TRBV27	TRBJ2-1	NA	CASRGGVLSSYNEQFF	TGTGCCAGCAGGGGGGGGGTCTTGAGCTCCTACAATGAGCAGTTCTTC
TRBD1	TRBV5-4	TRBJ2-3	NA	CASRPETGAGTDTQYF	TGTGCCAGCAGACCCGAGACAGGGGCTGGCACAGATACGCAGTATTTT
NA	TRBV6-5	TRBJ1-3	few	CASSGTVSSGNTIYF	TGTGCCAGCAGTGGCACAGTTTCCTCTGGAAACACCATATATTTT
NA	TRBV19	TRBJ1-1	NA	CASSMQGNTEAFF	TGTGCCAGTAGTATGCAGGGAAACACTGAAGCTTTCTTT
NA	TRBV4-2	TRBJ2-7	NA	CASSQEGGPTYEQYF	TGTGCCAGCAGCCAAGAGGGAGGCCCTACCTACGAGCAGTACTTC
NA	TRBV4-1	TRBJ2-3	few	CASSQERKRGASTDTQYF	TGCGCCAGCAGCCAAGAACGTAAAAGAGGCGCCAGCACAGATACGCAGTATTTT
TRBD1	TRBV4-1	TRBJ1-2	NA	CASSSWDRANYGYTF	TGCGCCAGCAGTTCCTGGGACAGGGCTAACTATGGCTACACCTTC
TRBD2	TRBV7-3	TRBJ2-3	NA	CASNVAGGTDTQYF	TGTGCCAGCAACGTAGCGGGAGGAACAGATACGCAGTATTTT
NA	TRBV2	TRBJ2-5	few	CASSEELVRAQYF	TGTGCCAGCAGTGAAGAGTTAGTAAGAGCCCAGTACTTC
NA	TRBV30	TRBJ1-5	NA	CAWSDTGMGNQPQHF	TGTGCCTGGAGTGATACAGGGATGGGCAATCAGCCCCAGCATTTT
NA	TRBV19	TRBJ2-7	NA	CASTQTLPAGSEQYF	TGTGCCAGTACTCAAACACTCCCGGCGGGAAGCGAGCAGTACTTC
TRBD1	TRBV9	TRBJ2-7	NA	CASSLGQGINEQYF	TGTGCCAGCAGCCTCGGACAGGGTATCAACGAGCAGTACTTC
NA	TRBV7-8	TRBJ2-1	NA	CASSLGLQQFF	TGTGCCAGCAGCTTAGGTCTACAGCAGTTCTTC
TRBD1	TRBV5-6	TRBJ2-7	NA	CASSLLRGGYGQYF	TGTGCCAGCAGCTTGTTACGAGGGGGCTACGGGCAGTACTTC
TRBD2	TRBV27	TRBJ2-7	NA	CASSPGLAGGLDGQYF	TGTGCCAGCAGCCCGGGACTAGCGGGAGGCCTGGATGGGCAGTACTTC
TRBD1	TRBV19	TRBJ2-7	once	CASSTRDRAYEQYF	TGTGCCAGTAGTACTAGGGACAGGGCCTACGAGCAGTACTTC
TRBD2	TRBV29-1	TRBJ2-1	NA	CSALGLSGSTYNEQFF	TGCAGCGCTCTGGGCCTCAGCGGGAGTACCTACAATGAGCAGTTCTTC
TRBD2	TRBV7-2	TRBJ2-5	NA	CASSPPGLAGGETQYF	TGTGCCAGCAGCCCCCCGGGACTAGCGGGAGGAGAGACCCAGTACTTC
NA	TRBV4-1	TRBJ1-1	NA	CASSLFQARGAFF	TGCGCCAGCAGCCTCTTTCAGGCGCGGGGAGCTTTCTTT
TRBD1	TRBV28	TRBJ2-1	once	CASSPRTGEVNEQFF	TGTGCCAGCAGTCCACGGACAGGGGAAGTCAATGAGCAGTTCTTC
TRBD2	TRBV7-3	TRBJ2-1	NA	CASSLASGSNEQFF	TGTGCCAGCAGCTTAGCTAGCGGGAGCAATGAGCAGTTCTTC
NA	TRBV18	TRBJ1-4	few	CASSPGLSGEKLFF	TGTGCCAGCTCACCGGGGCTGTCAGGTGAAAAACTGTTTTTT
NA	TRBV6-5	TRBJ1-4	NA	CASSYSTGVGNEKLFF	TGTGCCAGCAGTTACTCGACGGGGGTGGGTAATGAAAAACTGTTTTTT
NA	TRBV19	TRBJ1-1	NA	CASSIGGERITEAFF	TGTGCCAGTAGTATAGGCGGGGAGAGGATAACTGAAGCTTTCTTT
NA	TRBV25-1	TRBJ1-3	NA	CASSLGTGNTIYF	TGTGCCAGCAGTCTGGGGACAGGAAACACCATATATTTT
TRBD1	TRBV6-5	TRBJ1-1	NA	CASSYTGAEAFF	TGTGCCAGCAGTTACACAGGGGCCGAAGCTTTCTTT
TRBD2	TRBV7-2	TRBJ2-7	NA	CASSLGGVGNEQYF	TGTGCCAGCAGCCTTGGGGGGGTGGGAAACGAGCAGTACTTC
TRBD1	TRBV5-1	TRBJ1-1	NA	CASSVQGSGEAFF	TGCGCCAGCAGCGTACAGGGGTCTGGTGAAGCTTTCTTT
NA	TRBV21-1	TRBJ2-4	NA	CAGRAENIQYF	TGTGCCGGGAGGGCAGAAAACATTCAGTACTTC
TRBD1	TRBV6-5	TRBJ1-2	few	CASSRETGLGGYTF	TGTGCCAGCAGCCGCGAGACAGGGCTTGGCGGCTACACCTTC
NA	TRBV6-5	TRBJ1-5	NA	CASSYPKPGEPQHF	TGTGCCAGCAGTTACCCAAAACCCGGGGAGCCCCAGCATTTT
NA	TRBV11-2	TRBJ2-1	NA	CASSLLDTYNEQFF	TGTGCCAGCAGCCTCTTAGACACGTACAATGAGCAGTTCTTC
NA	TRBV5-1	TRBJ2-1	NA	CASSLAGGNEQFF	TGCGCCAGCAGCTTGGCCGGAGGGAATGAGCAGTTCTTC
NA	TRBV15	TRBJ2-1	NA	CATSRDKILTHEQFF	TGTGCCACCAGCAGAGATAAGATCCTAACCCATGAGCAGTTCTTC
NA	TRBV7-9	TRBJ2-7	once	CASSLDLGSTYEQYF	TGTGCCAGCAGCTTAGATTTGGGCAGCACCTACGAGCAGTACTTC